This TCR beta chain was recovered during a study of shared clonotypes between healthy human individuals. Naivety among CD8 cells was defined by CD45RO negativity and positive CCR7 selection, thereby excluding terminally differentiated effector memory CD45RA+ cells. The data were produced by immunoSEQ multiplex PCR, yet TCRdb's version contains in-frame clones alone and is incomplete. The repertoire holds about 870,000 clones, with about 92% as singletons. The CDR3 runs 16 residues. Germline V gene lookup returns CDR1 LNHDA and CDR2 SQIVND (reference sequence). Losses at the gene ends were 0 bases for V and 3 bases for J; bases not matched to a gene: 1.

This TCR was sampled from a man aged 25 to 40 in good health. The rearrangement joins TRBV19 to TRBJ2-1, with 11 bases that match TRBD2. Sequenced: naive CD8+ T cells sorted from blood. The CDR3 loop is CASSIEGLADYNEQFF. DNA of the CDR3: TGTGCCAGTAGTATAGAGGGACTAGCGGACTACAATGAGCAGTTCTTC.